Given below is one TCR beta chain in context. CDR3 length equals 14 residues. Trimming cost V 4 bases and J 4 bases, with 8 bases left between them. CDR1 and CDR2 from the germline V gene are SNHLY and FYNNEI. This entry is derived from a study of blood T cell repertoires in COVID-19. Study-level background: Samples representing acute and convalescent COVID-19 were sourced from the United States, Italy and Spain. From T cells, B-cell-depleted T cells, or PBMCs came the material, which was cDNA or gDNA.

Libraries were prepared by immunoSEQ multiplex PCR; TCRdb keeps only in-frame clonotypes and omits some of them. The sample has around 130,000 clones; 84% are singletons. What was sequenced was peripheral blood. The gene calls are TRBV2 and TRBJ1-6; D is perhaps TRBD1 (5 bases). This clonotype was sampled from a woman aged 25 to 45 who had recovered from COVID-19. CDR3 amino acids: CASSAGIYNSPLHF. The CDR3 coding sequence is TGTGCCAGCAGTGCAGGGATTTATAATTCACCCCTCCACTTT.